This T cell receptor (beta chain) came from a study of blood T cell repertoires in COVID-19. At the level of the study: Samples taken during acute and convalescent COVID-19 were collected in the United States, Italy and Spain. T cells, B-cell-depleted T cells, or PBMCs provided the cDNA or gDNA that served as material.

CDR3 length: 16 amino acids. Germline loops: CDR1 MNHEY, CDR2 SMNVEV (reference sequence). V lost 1 base and J lost 0; bases outside the gene matches: 6. In the source study's methods: Estimation of nucleated cell counts relied on the amplification of reference gene primers. The method was immunoSEQ multiplex PCR; TCRdb's version includes in-frame clones alone and lacks a portion of them. Clone size and the V and J calls come from that table; the DNA yielded D and trimming. The data hold about 61,000 clones, with 80% to 90% observed a single time. The clonotype was recovered from a man aged 60 to 69 with acute or convalescent COVID-19. This chain links TRBV27 with TRBJ2-7; 7 nucleotides agree with TRBD2. The sample consisted of peripheral blood. This CDR3 is CASSLFWEGNSYEQYF. CDR3 sequence (DNA): TGTGCCAGCAGTTTATTTTGGGAGGGGAACTCCTACGAGCAGTACTTC.